This paragraph reports one TCR beta chain. Its antigen target is currently unknown. Base qualities were left out, and no much larger clone turns up one base away. The cohort comprised some 730 healthy bone marrow donors. At the time of sampling, every cohort member was nominally healthy, though immune exposures that went unrecorded were likely present. The donor tested CMV seropositive, placing the donor among the 250 to 300 seropositive members of the cohort. A peripheral blood sample was provided by each donor, and peripheral blood mononuclear cells were used for TCR beta sequencing. Genomic DNA extraction from the blood cell samples was performed with the Qiagen DNeasy Blood Extraction Kit. At the junction V is shortened by 4 bases and J by 10 bases, with 18 bases in between. The CDR3 holds 15 amino acids from the cysteine to the phenylalanine. Only CDR3 DNA is held: 45 bases, read in frame from base 1. CDR1 SGHRS and CDR2 YFSETQ were looked up in the germline V gene.

This specimen belongs to a study of cytomegalovirus exposure and HLA in healthy donors (dated by TCRdb to the late 2010s). Study-level background: According to an earlier analysis of 587 of the donors, some 170 million T cells yielded roughly 110 million unique TCR beta sequences and around 300 Gb of sequence data. About 280 gigabases of sequencing data and approximately 85 million unique TCR sequences were included in an early release covering about 700 HLA-typed donors. The genetic ancestry cluster associated with self-reported Caucasian donors included 65% to 90% of the roughly 400 genotyped donors. The study aimed to test whether cataloging public T cell receptors could reveal signatures of past pathogen exposure. Using immunosequencing, the study profiled T cell repertoires from some 670 subjects and related those repertoires to cytomegalovirus serostatus. Along with the approximately 620-subject first cohort, a separate validation cohort of around 110 different subjects was used. The study combined high-throughput TCR immunosequencing, statistical association of individual TCRs with disease status, and machine learning to predict cytomegalovirus infection status. A later analysis re-examined previously published TCR beta repertoires from over 500 donors and added high-resolution HLA genotyping to investigate patterns of TCR occurrence. In the later analysis, no new phenotypic data were used to find candidate immune exposures; instead, reliance was placed on TCR beta sequences and their occurrence across donors. To decide whether each TCR beta V gene segment behaved as functional or pseudogenic, an earlier analysis of approximately 600 of the donors relied on high-throughput TCR beta sequencing. Donor age, sex, ethnicity and CMV serostatus were collected together with the repertoire data. Genome-wide SNP genotypes for about 60% of the 666 donors were used in a later genetic analysis, which treated that subset as a discovery cohort. Every discovery cohort repertoire had been produced on one sequencing platform. HLA typing included class I and class II loci at four-digit resolution. The number of typed donors differed by locus: 629-630 for A, B, C, DRB1 and DQB1; roughly 510 for DQA1; 606 for DPA1; and approximately 450 for DPB1. Because of strong linkage in the cohort, roughly five DR-DQ haplotypes were treated as single units for association and clustering. Among about 370 genotyped donors of the cohort, an average of roughly 230,000 unique TCR beta nucleotide sequences was sequenced per donor, of which about 19% were non-productive.

The full study reports these points: This cohort had only TCR beta chains sequenced, and the lack of alpha or paired-chain data limited which features could be detected. For the cohort, immune exposure information was limited to CMV serostatus. An earlier analysis of some 560 of the donors showed that most TCR beta V segments appeared in productive rearrangements either about 87% or about 30% of the time, which broadly matched IMGT annotations. According to a later analysis, most CMV-associated TCR beta chains appeared to be HLA-restricted, and the HLA associations seemed to be driven largely by CMV exposure. A cluster of highly shared sequence variants was judged likely to be a technical artifact of the sequencing pipeline. In vitro tests confirmed that three of the cytomegalovirus-associated TCR beta chains recognize cytomegalovirus antigens. A further reported finding was that TCR beta sequences accurately predicted the HLA-A and HLA-B alleles for most subjects in the first cohort. The classifier was reported to diagnose cytomegalovirus status with high specificity and sensitivity in both the original and validation cohorts. The 87-base-pair reads could not distinguish some IMGT-functional V segments, including TRBV6-2 and TRBV6-3, so those segments were excluded. An association between a missense DCLRE1C variant and V-gene and J-gene trimming of TCR beta chains was found in a later genetic analysis and replicated in an independent cohort. In a later analysis, 15,000 to 20,000 TCR beta sequences were associated with specific HLA alleles at a false discovery rate of 0.05. The study gave a list of about 170 TCR beta chains associated with cytomegalovirus. Strong co-occurrence of HLA alleles, especially DR and DQ, made assigning TCR associations to individual alleles difficult. In a later analysis, HLA-associated TCR beta chains were found to be more clonally expanded and to have lower generation probabilities than equally common non-associated chains. The earlier analysis of around 600 of the donors excluded 15 to 20 rarely observed V segments, including chromosome 9 orphons, because counts were too low. Correlated functional status among segregating V segments might reflect linkage disequilibrium, but an unknown experimental factor could not be ruled out. In a later analysis, the rate of TCR association differed among HLA loci, with DRB1 alleles having the most associated TCRs and HLA-C alleles having the fewest. Because HLA typing was missing for some donors at each locus, association tests included only the typed subset. A later genetic analysis reported fewer N-insertions in productive TCRs among donors in an Asian-associated ancestry cluster than the roughly 700-donor mean. Presence/absence analyses assumed roughly uniform sequencing depth across donors, an assumption that may not hold. According to a later analysis, parvovirus B19, influenza, CMV and Epstein-Barr virus appeared linked to several top co-occurrence clusters. The authors suggested that the approach could potentially be generalized to other disease states and immunological phenotypes. Across donors, most TCR sequences were observed very rarely, whereas some public TCRs were present in many individuals.

Preparation of the library involved the immunoSEQ multiplex PCR assay. For the multiplex PCR, a mixture combining 60 forward primers for TCR Vbeta segments and 13 reverse primers for TCR Jbeta segments was used. The CDR3 region of rearranged TCR beta genes was amplified from genomic DNA by a multiplex PCR assay. Amplified TCR beta libraries were sequenced as 87-base-pair reads on the Illumina HiSeq System. On the study's bioinformatics: A later analysis counted tens of millions of unique TCR beta chains across the 700 or so repertoires, and around 12 million of these chains were shared by at least two donors. To remove PCR and sequencing errors, raw reads were error-corrected and collapsed into unique sequences using a nearest-neighbor algorithm that merged closely related sequences. To assign V, D and J gene segments, CDR3 sequences were aligned to IMGT reference sequences. Each retained sequence needed at least a six-nucleotide match to both a V gene segment and a J gene segment. Rearrangements were called productive when the CDR3 lacked stop codons and stayed in frame with V and J; all others were non-productive. CDR3 was defined according to IMGT convention as the region running from the second conserved V-encoded cysteine to the conserved J-encoded phenylalanine. Sequences without an unambiguous match to a single V gene segment were excluded from the earlier analysis of 450 to 750 of the donors. In an earlier analysis of about 590 of the donors, a V segment was called functional when productive rearrangements were above 56.7%, and segregating when the standard deviation between donors exceeded 5%. A statistical classification framework was built to diagnose cytomegalovirus status from the catalog of TCR beta chain sequences. A later analysis assigned V and J genes by comparing TCR nucleotide sequences with IMGT/GENE-DB human TR gene sequences. Using the TCRdist pipeline, a later analysis assigned CDR3 sequences along with most-parsimonious VDJ recombination scenarios. In a later analysis, every TCR beta chain was defined by the combination of its CDR3 amino acid sequence and its V-gene family, and reads without a unique V-gene family were dropped. In a later analysis, several hundred highly shared, low-generation-probability nucleotide sequences were removed to address suspected cross-contamination and a sequencing artifact. A later analysis calculated a clonal expansion index for each public chain from normalized within-repertoire ranks of inferred template counts. In a later analysis, generation probabilities were computed with a VDJ recombination model fitted to out-of-frame rearrangements, and the resulting probabilities were checked against IGoR. In a later analysis, TCR-TCR, TCR-HLA and TCR-CMV co-occurrence was scored with hypergeometric tests, and a repertoire-size bias correction was applied to TCR pairs. A later analysis estimated false discovery rates by permuting HLA or CMV assignments 20 times. In a later analysis, co-occurring TCRs were grouped using DBSCAN, and TCRdist sequence similarity was added for clustering within HLA-allele-positive subsets. Repertoires with fewer than 30,000 or more than 120,000 public chains were left out of co-occurrence clustering, as were about 5 repertoires with anomalous nucleotide sharing. Entries here come from immuneACCESS through TCRdb and include only in-frame sequences with V and J called. Some clones fail to appear in such tables; in the studies checked, an unresolved V gene covers under half of the shortfall, and the cause of the remainder is unknown. Clone size and V and J calls were adopted from that table, with D and trimming inferred from the DNA. This sample holds some 150,000 clones; almost 85% were observed only once. About 5.6% of the sample is taken by the ten largest.

The sequenced sample was PBMCs. The chain couples TRBV5-1 to TRBJ1-6; tentative D gene TRBD1, with 6 bases matching. The source is a man younger than 45 in good health and CMV-seropositive. CDR3 loop: CASSRSAGAESPLHF. Here is the DNA: TGCGCCAGCAGCCGAAGCGCGGGGGCAGAGTCACCCCTCCACTTT.